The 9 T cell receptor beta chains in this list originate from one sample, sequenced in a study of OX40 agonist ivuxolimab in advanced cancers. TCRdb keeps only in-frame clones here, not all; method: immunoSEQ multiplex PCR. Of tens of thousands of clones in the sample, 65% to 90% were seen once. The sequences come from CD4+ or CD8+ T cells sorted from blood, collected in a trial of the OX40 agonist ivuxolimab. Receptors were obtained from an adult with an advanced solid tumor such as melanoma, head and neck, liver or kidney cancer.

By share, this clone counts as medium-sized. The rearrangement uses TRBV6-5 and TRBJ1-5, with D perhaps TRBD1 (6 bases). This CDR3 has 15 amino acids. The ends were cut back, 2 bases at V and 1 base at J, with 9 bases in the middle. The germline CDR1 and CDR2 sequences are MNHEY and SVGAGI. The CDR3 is CASSYRQGSNQPQHF. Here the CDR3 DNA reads TGTGCCAGCAGTTACCGGCAGGGGAGCAATCAGCCCCAGCATTTT.

The DNA for the CDR3 is TGTGCCAGCAGGGAGGGGATCTCCTACGAGCAGTACTTC. Its protein is CASREGISYEQYF. The rearrangement uses TRBV2 and TRBJ2-7, with D maybe TRBD2 (6 bases). Trimming shortened V by 6 bases and J by 0 bases, and 9 bases separated the two germline ends. This CDR3 comprises 13 residues. Germline values: CDR1 SNHLY, CDR2 FYNNEI.

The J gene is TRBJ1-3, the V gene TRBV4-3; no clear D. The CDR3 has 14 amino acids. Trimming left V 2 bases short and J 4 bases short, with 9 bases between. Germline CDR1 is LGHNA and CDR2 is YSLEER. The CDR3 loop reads CASSQLGSGNTIYF. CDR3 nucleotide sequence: TGCGCCAGCAGCCAACTGGGCTCAGGAAACACCATATATTTT.

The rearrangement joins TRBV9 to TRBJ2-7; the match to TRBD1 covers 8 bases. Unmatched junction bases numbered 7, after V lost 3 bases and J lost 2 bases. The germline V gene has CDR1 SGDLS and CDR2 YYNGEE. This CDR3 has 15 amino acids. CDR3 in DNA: TGTGCCAGCAGCGGGGGCCAGGGGGCCCCCTACGAGCAGTACTTC. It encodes CASSGGQGAPYEQYF. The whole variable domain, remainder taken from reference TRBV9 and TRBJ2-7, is DSGVTQTPKHLITATGQRVTLRCSPRSGDLSVYWYQQSLDQGLQFLIQYYNGEERAKGNILERFSAQQFPDLHSELNLSSLELGDSALYFCASSGGQGAPYEQYFGPGTRLTVT.

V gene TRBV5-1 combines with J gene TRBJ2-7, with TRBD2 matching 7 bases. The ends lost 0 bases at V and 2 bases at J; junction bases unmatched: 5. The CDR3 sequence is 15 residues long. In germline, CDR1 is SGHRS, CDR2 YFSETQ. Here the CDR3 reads CASSLAASGPYEQYF. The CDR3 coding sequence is TGCGCCAGCAGCTTGGCGGCTAGCGGACCCTACGAGCAGTACTTC.

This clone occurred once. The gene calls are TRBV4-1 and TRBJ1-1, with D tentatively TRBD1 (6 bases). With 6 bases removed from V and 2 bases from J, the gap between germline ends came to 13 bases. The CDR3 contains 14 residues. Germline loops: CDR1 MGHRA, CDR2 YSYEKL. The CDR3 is CASRGAGTNTEAFF. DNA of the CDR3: TGCGCCAGCAGGGGGGCAGGCACTAACACTGAAGCTTTCTTT.

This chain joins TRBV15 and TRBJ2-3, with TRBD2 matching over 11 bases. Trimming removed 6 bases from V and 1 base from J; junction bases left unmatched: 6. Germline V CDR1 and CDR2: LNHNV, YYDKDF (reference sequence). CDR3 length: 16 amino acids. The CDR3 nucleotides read TGTGCCACCAGATTAGCGGGAGGGCCACGCACAGATACGCAGTATTTT. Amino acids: CATRLAGGPRTDTQYF. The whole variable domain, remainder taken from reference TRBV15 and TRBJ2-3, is DAMVIQNPRYQVTQFGKPVTLSCSQTLNHNVMYWYQQKSSQAPKLLFHYYDKDFNNEADTPDNFQSRRPNTSFCFLDIRSPGLGDTAMYLCATRLAGGPRTDTQYFGPGTRLTVL.

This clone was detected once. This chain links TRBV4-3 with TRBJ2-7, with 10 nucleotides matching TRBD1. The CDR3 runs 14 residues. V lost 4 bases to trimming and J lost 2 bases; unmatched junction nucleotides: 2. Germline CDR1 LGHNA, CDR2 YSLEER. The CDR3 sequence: CASSPGTGAYEQYF. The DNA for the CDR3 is TGCGCCAGCAGCCCCGGGACAGGGGCCTACGAGCAGTACTTC.

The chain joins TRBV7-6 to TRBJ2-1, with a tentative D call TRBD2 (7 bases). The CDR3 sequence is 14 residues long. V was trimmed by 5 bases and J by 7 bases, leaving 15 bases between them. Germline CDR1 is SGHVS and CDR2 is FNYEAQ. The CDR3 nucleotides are TGTGCCAGCAGCAGAGAGGGGGGGAGGAATGAGCAGTTCTTC. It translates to CASSREGGRNEQFF.